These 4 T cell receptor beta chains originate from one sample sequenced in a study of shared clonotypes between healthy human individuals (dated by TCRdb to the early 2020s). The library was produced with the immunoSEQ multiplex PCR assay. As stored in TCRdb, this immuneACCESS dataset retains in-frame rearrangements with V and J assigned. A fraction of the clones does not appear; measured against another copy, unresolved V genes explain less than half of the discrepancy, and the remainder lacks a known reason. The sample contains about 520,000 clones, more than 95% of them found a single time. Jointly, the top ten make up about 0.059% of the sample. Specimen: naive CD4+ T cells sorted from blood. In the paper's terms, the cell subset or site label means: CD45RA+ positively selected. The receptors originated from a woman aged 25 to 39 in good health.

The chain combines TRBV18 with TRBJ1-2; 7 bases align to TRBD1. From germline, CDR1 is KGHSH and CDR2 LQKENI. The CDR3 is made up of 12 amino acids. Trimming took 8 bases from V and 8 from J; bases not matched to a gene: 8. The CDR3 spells CASDTGTAGYTF. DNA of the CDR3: TGTGCCAGCGATACCGGGACAGCCGGCTACACCTTC.

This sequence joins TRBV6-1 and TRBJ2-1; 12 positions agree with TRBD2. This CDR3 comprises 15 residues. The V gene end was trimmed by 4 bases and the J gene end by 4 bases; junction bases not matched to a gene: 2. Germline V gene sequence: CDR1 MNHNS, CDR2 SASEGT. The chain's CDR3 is CASSGTSGRYNEQFF. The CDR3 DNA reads TGTGCCAGCAGTGGAACTAGCGGGAGGTACAATGAGCAGTTCTTC.

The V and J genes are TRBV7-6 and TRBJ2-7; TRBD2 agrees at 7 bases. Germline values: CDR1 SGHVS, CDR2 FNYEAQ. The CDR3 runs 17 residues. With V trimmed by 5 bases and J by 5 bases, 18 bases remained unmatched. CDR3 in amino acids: CASSVKHTGTTQDEQYF. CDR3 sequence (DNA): TGTGCCAGCAGCGTGAAACACACCGGGACTACCCAAGACGAGCAGTACTTC.

CDR3 region: CASSPGLNYGYTF. In DNA form, the CDR3 reads TGTGCCAGCAGTCCGGGGCTTAACTATGGCTACACCTTC. This chain uses TRBV28 with TRBJ1-2; TRBD1 might be the D (5 bases). CDR1 is MDHEN and CDR2 is SYDVKM in the germline V gene. V was pared by 5 bases and J by 1 base, with 8 bases between. The CDR3 contains 13 residues.